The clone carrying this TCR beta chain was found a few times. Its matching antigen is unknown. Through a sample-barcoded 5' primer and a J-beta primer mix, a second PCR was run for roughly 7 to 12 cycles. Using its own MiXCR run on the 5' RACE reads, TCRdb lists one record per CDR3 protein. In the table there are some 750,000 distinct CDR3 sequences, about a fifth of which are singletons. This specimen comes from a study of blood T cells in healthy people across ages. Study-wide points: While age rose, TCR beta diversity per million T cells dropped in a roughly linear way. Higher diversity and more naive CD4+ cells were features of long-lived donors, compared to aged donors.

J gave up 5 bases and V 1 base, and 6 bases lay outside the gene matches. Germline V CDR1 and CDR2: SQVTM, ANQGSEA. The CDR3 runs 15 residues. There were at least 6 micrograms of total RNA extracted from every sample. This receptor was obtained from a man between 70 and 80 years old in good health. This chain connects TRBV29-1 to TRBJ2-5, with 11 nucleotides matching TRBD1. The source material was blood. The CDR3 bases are TGCAGCGTTGAAGGGAGCCGGACAGGGGGCGAGACCCAGTACTTC. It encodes CSVEGSRTGGETQYF.